The TCR beta chain under discussion was sequenced for a study of blood T cell repertoires in COVID-19 (dated by TCRdb to the early 2020s). With respect to the entire study: The collaborator samples originated in the United States, Italy and Spain and spanned the acute and convalescent phases of COVID-19. The material from the prospective study consisted of cDNA or gDNA derived from T cells, B-cell-depleted T cells, or PBMCs. Deeply sampled blood TCRbeta repertoires from subjects exposed to, actively infected with, or recovered from COVID-19 were included in the dataset. The repertoires were made available in a free public database intended to serve as a resource for research on the immune response to SARS-CoV-2. Samples came from the ongoing ImmuneRACE study (first 160 participants) plus 1,254 subjects from 6 global collaborators. The sample metadata nearly always contained a de-identified subject ID, COVID-19 status, age in years and sex. HLA class I and class II types, where available, came from metadata supplied by the sample provider rather than from assay-based typing.

Overall study results and their limits: The quantity of clinical and demographic metadata differed by source and by participant and was supplied without curation.

Each collaborating institution followed its own protocols to collect whole blood in K2EDTA tubes. Collaborator samples were shipped for TCRbeta analysis as frozen whole blood, isolated PBMCs, or DNA extracted from either sample type. On this clone: Its antigen is still unknown. Base quality data are lacking; no much larger clone is found one base away.

TCRbeta CDR3 regions were amplified from genomic DNA using the immunoSEQ Assay, a bias-controlled multiplex PCR. The paper's data handling went like this. The number of nucleated cells in each sample was estimated by amplification of reference gene primers within the assay. To quantify the absolute abundance of each unique TCRbeta CDR3 rearrangement, sequence reads were collapsed and filtered. For each sample, productive Simpson clonality was calculated as the square root of Simpson's diversity index over productive rearrangements. TCRdb took this table from immuneACCESS and kept in-frame rearrangements with V and J called. Such tables lack part of the clones; where checked against another copy, unresolved V genes explain under half of the gap, and the rest is unexplained. That table furnishes V, J and clone size, whereas the DNA furnished D and trimming. The sample data list around 140,000 clones, and roughly 82% of these were observed just once. The ten largest clones take up 10% of the sample.

CDR1 and CDR2 are drawn from the germline V gene: SNHLY, FYNNEI. Taken from cysteine to phenylalanine, the CDR3 has 16 residues. Just the 48-base CDR3 DNA is kept, in frame starting at base 1. V lost 3 bases and J lost 4 bases; the stretch between them is 16 bases long. The sequence came from a man aged 60 to 75 with active or convalescent COVID-19. The chain was built from TRBV2 and TRBJ1-5; TRBD1 could be the D gene, as 6 bases match. Source material: peripheral blood. The CDR3 reads as follows: CASSERRSGVNQPQHF. The DNA sequence is TGTGCCAGCAGTGAGAGAAGGTCAGGGGTGAATCAGCCCCAGCATTTT.